Listed below are T cell receptor beta chains from one sample, sequenced in a study of pediatric ulcerative colitis. Some clones are missing from TCRdb's copy, which holds only in-frame ones; the method was immunoSEQ multiplex PCR. The sample includes about 16,000 clones, around 74% of them seen just once. Source material: gut tissue. The receptors stem from a boy aged 5-17 years with moderate ulcerative colitis. CDR3s include the opening cysteine and the closing phenylalanine or tryptophan. Each record gives: D gene, V gene, J gene, clone size, CDR3 protein, CDR3 DNA. D genes are given only for firm matches. Part of the rows lack a size; the others show once, few, many or a class for expanded clones.

TRBD1	TRBV7-9	TRBJ1-2	-	CASSLEGAGQWIPGYTF	TGTGCCAGCAGCTTAGAGGGCGCGGGACAGTGGATACCGGGCTACACCTTC
-	TRBV13	TRBJ2-6	-	CASSLYGANVLTF	TGTGCCAGCAGCTTATATGGGGCCAACGTCCTGACTTTC
-	TRBV4-2	TRBJ2-1	few	CASSQHDIGREQFF	TGTGCCAGCAGCCAACACGATATAGGGCGCGAGCAGTTCTTC
-	TRBV5-1	TRBJ1-5	-	CASSSGQPNQPQHF	TGCGCCAGCAGCTCCGGACAGCCGAATCAGCCCCAGCATTTT
TRBD1	TRBV5-1	TRBJ1-4	few	CASRTGGDEKLFF	TGCGCCAGCAGGACAGGGGGAGATGAAAAACTGTTTTTT
-	TRBV7-6	TRBJ2-3	-	CASSLEGDTQYF	TGTGCCAGCAGCTTAGAGGGGGATACGCAGTATTTT
-	TRBV5-3	TRBJ1-2	few	CARSSQPRVIPNYGYTF	TGTGCCAGAAGCAGCCAACCTCGAGTGATACCTAACTATGGCTACACCTTC
-	TRBV19	TRBJ1-2	few	CASSTPQVTGYGYTF	TGTGCCAGTAGTACACCACAGGTGACCGGCTATGGCTACACCTTC
-	TRBV13	TRBJ2-3	-	CASSLGPTDTQYF	TGTGCCAGCAGCTTAGGCCCCACAGATACGCAGTATTTT
-	TRBV5-1	TRBJ1-1	-	CASSARGFTEAFF	TGCGCCAGCAGTGCGCGGGGGTTTACTGAAGCTTTCTTT
TRBD1	TRBV7-9	TRBJ2-3	-	CASSLGDGTVWGSTDTQYF	TGTGCCAGCAGCTTAGGCGACGGGACAGTCTGGGGGAGCACAGATACGCAGTATTTT
TRBD1	TRBV18	TRBJ2-7	-	CASSPSGQGREQYF	TGTGCCAGCTCACCATCCGGACAGGGAAGAGAGCAGTACTTC
TRBD1	TRBV14	TRBJ1-1	-	CASSPGQVILNTEAFF	TGTGCCAGCAGCCCGGGACAGGTTATTTTGAACACTGAAGCTTTCTTT
TRBD1	TRBV6-5	TRBJ2-3	-	CASSPTGSTDTQYF	TGTGCCAGCAGCCCGACAGGGTCGACAGATACGCAGTATTTT
TRBD2	TRBV7-9	TRBJ2-3	-	CASSRLAGGVTDTQYF	TGTGCCAGCAGCCGACTAGCGGGAGGGGTCACAGATACGCAGTATTTT
TRBD1	TRBV7-9	TRBJ2-7	few	CASSPSGGLLAEQYF	TGTGCCAGCAGCCCTTCAGGGGGATTATTGGCCGAGCAGTACTTC
-	TRBV5-1	TRBJ1-4	-	CASSLGSGEKLFF	TGCGCCAGCAGCTTGGGTAGTGGCGAAAAACTGTTTTTT
TRBD1	TRBV19	TRBJ1-5	-	CASSISRGPRDQPQHF	TGTGCCAGTAGTATTAGTAGGGGGCCGCGAGATCAGCCCCAGCATTTT
TRBD1	TRBV30	TRBJ1-5	few	CAWSPGGQQPQHF	TGTGCCTGGAGCCCAGGGGGCCAACAGCCCCAGCATTTT
TRBD2	TRBV6-5	TRBJ2-5	-	CASKHSGGETQYF	TGTGCCAGCAAACACTCGGGGGGGGAGACCCAGTACTTC
-	TRBV5-1	TRBJ1-3	-	CASSLARGSDSGNTIYF	TGCGCCAGCAGCTTGGCCCGGGGCTCAGACTCTGGAAACACCATATATTTT
TRBD1	TRBV25-1	TRBJ1-1	-	CASSEMRGTGTEAFF	TGTGCCAGCAGTGAAATGCGGGGGACAGGCACTGAAGCTTTCTTT
TRBD2	TRBV10-1	TRBJ2-7	-	CASSESRGGLYEQYF	TGCGCCAGCAGTGAGTCGCGGGGGGGCCTTTACGAGCAGTACTTC
-	TRBV5-4	TRBJ2-1	-	CASSLAFGARYNEQFF	TGTGCCAGCAGCTTGGCCTTCGGGGCCCGGTACAATGAGCAGTTCTTC
-	TRBV2	TRBJ1-5	few	CASSEMSSNQPQHF	TGTGCCAGCAGTGAAATGAGTAGCAATCAGCCCCAGCATTTT
TRBD2	TRBV6-4	TRBJ2-2	-	CASSLFKTSGNSNTGELFF	TGTGCCAGCAGCCTATTCAAAACTAGCGGGAATTCGAACACCGGGGAGCTGTTTTTT
-	TRBV29-1	TRBJ1-1	-	CSVATRGNLNTEAFF	TGCAGCGTTGCAACTCGGGGAAACCTGAACACTGAAGCTTTCTTT
TRBD2	TRBV4-2	TRBJ2-7	-	CASSRPQGSGMSYEQYF	TGTGCCAGCAGCCGCCCCCAAGGAAGCGGGATGAGCTACGAGCAGTACTTC
TRBD2	TRBV7-2	TRBJ2-2	few	CASSLGLAGGGNTGELFF	TGTGCCAGCAGCTTAGGGCTAGCGGGAGGGGGGAACACCGGGGAGCTGTTTTTT
-	TRBV30	TRBJ1-3	few	CAWARAVTGNTIYF	TGTGCCTGGGCGAGGGCAGTCACTGGAAACACCATATATTTT
TRBD1	TRBV5-6	TRBJ1-2	few	CASSRGTAYGYTF	TGTGCCAGCAGTCGCGGGACAGCCTATGGCTACACCTTC
TRBD1	TRBV7-2	TRBJ1-5	-	CASSLRTGDNQPQHF	TGTGCCAGCAGCTTAAGGACAGGGGACAATCAGCCCCAGCATTTT
-	TRBV2	TRBJ2-1	once	CASRADSVEQFF	TGTGCCAGCAGGGCGGACAGTGTGGAGCAGTTCTTC
-	TRBV6-6	TRBJ2-2	-	CASLRQWAGELFF	TGTGCCAGCCTCAGGCAGTGGGCCGGGGAGCTGTTTTTT
-	TRBV2	TRBJ1-5	-	CASSGQFNQPQHF	TGTGCCAGCAGCGGACAGTTCAATCAGCCCCAGCATTTT
-	TRBV7-8	TRBJ2-7	-	CASHLYTGSSYEQYF	TGTGCCAGCCACCTTTACACAGGGAGCTCCTACGAGCAGTACTTC
TRBD1	TRBV4-1	TRBJ1-1	once	CASSRQGDTEAFF	TGCGCCAGCAGCCGACAGGGGGATACTGAAGCTTTCTTT
-	TRBV30	TRBJ1-4	-	CAWSFSRYGATNEKLFF	TGTGCCTGGAGTTTTAGCCGCTACGGGGCAACTAATGAAAAACTGTTTTTT
-	TRBV7-2	TRBJ2-2	-	CASSLEQRVTGELFF	TGTGCCAGCAGCTTAGAACAGCGGGTCACCGGGGAGCTGTTTTTT
-	TRBV5-1	TRBJ1-2	-	CASSRGWGQSYGYTF	TGCGCCAGCAGCCGGGGTTGGGGGCAGAGCTATGGCTACACCTTC
-	TRBV19	TRBJ1-5	-	CASSIQHYQPQHF	TGTGCCAGTAGTATACAGCACTATCAGCCCCAGCATTTT
-	TRBV7-9	TRBJ2-7	-	CASSLLSASFEQYF	TGTGCCAGCAGCTTACTTTCGGCATCATTCGAGCAGTACTTC